This TCR beta chain was identified during a study of response to subunit inactivated influenza vaccine. MiXCR was run by TCRdb on the RT-PCR reads, yielding one entry per CDR3 protein. The profile covers 450,000 to 700,000 distinct CDR3 sequences, with around 15% appearing a single time and 11% taken by the ten largest. The V gene's germline CDR1 is SEHNR and CDR2 FQNEAQ (reference sequence). This CDR3 comprises 13 residues. V lost 2 bases and J 10 bases, leaving 14 bases between the germline ends. This clonotype originated in a man aged 45-60 years who received an inactivated influenza vaccine. The material sequenced was PBMCs from blood, taken roughly 12 days after vaccination. This chain links TRBV7-9 with TRBJ1-1, with D uncertain. In DNA form, the CDR3 reads TGTGCCAGCAGCTTAAACGGGATTGATTTAGCTTTCTTT. It is translated as CASSLNGIDLAFF.